This TCR beta chain was identified in a study of Ad26.COV2.S vaccination and SARS-CoV-2 variants. About the research overall: The trial was COV1001 and the donor's arm was Ad26.COV2.S. Study-wide results and caveats: Researchers cautioned that TCR breadth and depth analyses may have underestimated total T cell responses. Vaccinated individuals (as opposed to placebo recipients) had higher spike-specific TCR breadth. Substantial breadth was reported for post-vaccination spike-specific CD8+ and CD4+ T cells.

Here immunoSEQ multiplex PCR was the method, and the copy in TCRdb shows in-frame clones only, minus some. This table holds 290,000 or so clones, around 87% found once. Germline V gene lookup returns CDR1 MNHEY and CDR2 SMNVEV (reference sequence). The ends lost 10 bases at V and 1 base at J; junction bases unmatched: 9. The length of the CDR3 is 15 residues. Of note for this clone: Its target is unknown.

Treatment denoted: 15 to 20 received Ad26.COV2.S at low or high dose, single or two shots; 5 received placebo; per-sample allocation not given. Sample collection was performed on day 63 after the first vaccine or placebo injection. The source of this sequence is a person between 18 and 65 years old who received the Ad26.COV2.S COVID-19 vaccine or a placebo. V is TRBV27 and J is TRBJ2-5; TRBD2 aligns across 10 bases. The sequencing used peripheral blood, collected in a trial of Ad26.COV2.S vaccine versus placebo. CDR3 in amino acids: CATSVAGGPQETQYF. DNA for the CDR3: TGTGCCACCTCGGTAGCGGGAGGCCCCCAAGAGACCCAGTACTTC.